This T cell receptor beta chain was recorded in a study of cytomegalovirus exposure and HLA in healthy donors. The germline CDR1 and CDR2 sequences are LNHDA and SQIVND (reference sequence). V trimming: 4 bases; J trimming: 2 bases; junction bases outside the gene matches: 5. This CDR3 is 15 amino acids long. Primers: 60 Vbeta forward and 13 Jbeta reverse. Sequenced by immunoSEQ multiplex PCR; TCRdb stores in-frame clones only, minus some. The sample lists about 150,000 clones, approximately 80% occurring once. Broader study findings: V segments that were indistinguishable, TRBV6-2 and TRBV6-3 among them, were omitted from analysis. In vitro assays verified that a few CMV-associated chains recognized CMV antigens specifically.

When sampled, the donors appeared nominally healthy, though they likely had unrecorded immune exposures. In the case of this clone: The target antigen is unknown.

The specimen sequenced was PBMCs. The receptor was isolated from a male donor in good health and CMV-seronegative. This sequence joins TRBV19 and TRBJ2-7, with TRBD1 matching 10 bases. The CDR3 spells CASSTSTGGPYEQYF. Written as DNA, the CDR3 is TGTGCCAGTAGTACCTCGACAGGGGGCCCCTACGAGCAGTACTTC. The whole variable domain, remainder taken from reference TRBV19 and TRBJ2-7, is DGGITQSPKYLFRKEGQNVTLSCEQNLNHDAMYWYRQDPGQGLRLIYYSQIVNDFQKGDIAEGYSVSREKKESFPLTVTSAQKNPTAFYLCASSTSTGGPYEQYFGPGTRLTVT.